These 14 T cell receptor beta chains were sequenced from one sample in a study of cytomegalovirus exposure and HLA in healthy donors. Both 60 Vbeta primers and 13 Jbeta primers went into the PCR. Sequencing was performed with immunoSEQ multiplex PCR; in TCRdb, only in-frame clones are kept and a portion is missing. The sample consists of 160,000 or so clones, 70% to 90% of them appearing once. Specimen: PBMCs. These receptors all stem from a woman in her late teens or twenties in good health and CMV-seronegative.

This chain uses TRBV6-1 with TRBJ1-4, with D unresolved. Between the trimmed V and J ends, which lost 11 bases and 12 bases, there was a span of 10 bases. Germline loops: CDR1 MNHNS, CDR2 SASEGT. The CDR3 is 9 amino acids. The CDR3 region has the DNA TGTGCCGCCGGGTTGGAACTGTTTTTT. This gives the protein CAAGLELFF.

Note on this clone: One end of the junction varies from germline; a read error may be responsible. V and J are TRBV4-1 and TRBJ1-1, with TRBD1 matching over 9 bases. The CDR3 contains 17 residues. Germline V CDR1 and CDR2: MGHRA, YSYEKL. The CDR3, as DNA: TGCGCCAGCAGCCAAGACGGACCTAACAGGGGGCGGACAGAAGTTTTCTTT. It specifies CASSQDGPNRGRTEVFF.

The J gene is TRBJ2-3, the V gene TRBV28, with 7 bases aligning to TRBD2. Germline values: CDR1 MDHEN, CDR2 SYDVKM. The CDR3 covers 14 residues. Germline trimming cut 5 bases from V and 8 bases from J; bases unmatched to any gene: 10. CDR3 amino acids: CASSPAGVVSTQYF. In DNA, the CDR3 is TGTGCCAGCAGTCCCGCGGGGGTAGTCTCTACGCAGTATTTT.

This chain links TRBV4-3 with TRBJ2-1; the D gene is possibly TRBD2 (6 bases). The CDR3 length is 16 residues. Germline CDR1 and CDR2: LGHNA and YSLEER. V was pared by 0 bases and J by 1 base, with 10 bases between. The CDR3 reads CASSQETGVSYNEQFF. CDR3 coding DNA: TGCGCCAGCAGCCAAGAAACGGGAGTGTCCTACAATGAGCAGTTCTTC.

Only a few counts were recorded for this clone. The V call is TRBV4-2, the J call TRBJ2-6; TRBD2 might be the D (5 bases). The CDR3 spans 17 residues. Trimming took off 3 bases at V and 4 bases at J, with 16 bases between the two ends. Germline lookup yields CDR1 LGHNA and CDR2 YNFKEQ. CDR3 loop: CASSQTFLAAGANVLTF. Written as DNA, the CDR3 is TGTGCCAGCAGCCAGACCTTCCTAGCAGCCGGGGCCAACGTCCTGACTTTC.

This chain connects TRBV15 to TRBJ2-3, with 9 nucleotides matching TRBD2. Losses at the gene ends were 0 bases for V and 4 bases for J; bases not matched to a gene: 8. This CDR3 spans 17 amino acids. The V gene's germline CDR1 is LNHNV and CDR2 YYDKDF (reference sequence). For the CDR3, the DNA is TGTGCCACCAGCAGAGACGGCGGAGAGCGGGAGGCAGATACGCAGTATTTT. It translates to CATSRDGGEREADTQYF. The variable domain in full, with the rest retrieved from reference TRBV15 and TRBJ2-3, is DAMVIQNPRYQVTQFGKPVTLSCSQTLNHNVMYWYQQKSSQAPKLLFHYYDKDFNNEADTPDNFQSRRPNTSFCFLDIRSPGLGDTAMYLCATSRDGGEREADTQYFGPGTRLTVL.

V is TRBV7-9 and J is TRBJ2-2; 9 positions match TRBD1. Germline V gene sequence: CDR1 SEHNR, CDR2 FQNEAQ (reference sequence). Germline trimming cut 4 bases from V and 5 bases from J; bases unmatched to any gene: 5. CDR3 length: 15 amino acids. The CDR3 DNA follows: TGTGCCAGCAGCTCCGGGACAGGGAGGACCGGGGAGCTGTTTTTT. This codes for CASSSGTGRTGELFF.

The J gene is TRBJ2-7, the V gene TRBV5-1; TRBD1 agrees at 9 bases. CDR3 length: 13 amino acids. Trimming took 0 bases from V and 6 from J; bases not matched to a gene: 1. Germline V CDR1 and CDR2: SGHRS, YFSETQ. CDR3 protein: CASSLGTGAEQYF. CDR3 nucleotides: TGCGCCAGCAGCTTGGGGACAGGGGCCGAGCAGTACTTC.

This chain uses TRBV9 with TRBJ2-7; D is unresolved. V gave up 3 bases and J gave up 2 bases, with 15 bases separating them. The CDR3 runs to 15 residues. The germline V gene has CDR1 SGDLS and CDR2 YYNGEE. The chain's CDR3 is CASSAAEAWTYEQYF. The CDR3 DNA sequence: TGTGCCAGCAGCGCGGCCGAGGCGTGGACCTACGAGCAGTACTTC.

The J gene is TRBJ2-2, the V gene TRBV6-1, with D possibly TRBD1 on 6 matching bases. V lost 5 bases and J 8 bases, leaving 18 bases between the germline ends. Germline CDR1 MNHNS, CDR2 SASEGT. CDR3 length: 15 amino acids. The CDR3 sequence: CASSTRQVEIGELFF. CDR3 DNA sequence: TGTGCCAGCAGTACTCGACAGGTTGAGATAGGGGAGCTGTTTTTT.

The sample holds one count of this clone. The chain joins TRBV10-2 to TRBJ2-3, with a weak D call TRBD2 (6 bases). V was pared by 7 bases and J by 5 bases, with 19 bases between. Germline V CDR1 and CDR2: WSHSY, SAAADI. There are 15 residues in the CDR3. The CDR3 reads CASTRGTPPGDTQYF. DNA of the CDR3: TGCGCCAGCACTAGAGGGACTCCACCGGGAGATACGCAGTATTTT.

The chain employs TRBV10-1 and TRBJ2-2; D is unclear. Trimming left V 2 bases short and J 3 bases short, with 4 bases between. CDR1 and CDR2 (germline): WNHNN, SYGVQD (reference sequence). The CDR3 totals 13 residues. DNA of the CDR3: TGCGCCAGCAGTGAGCGGGACACCGGGGAGCTGTTTTTT. Amino acid sequence: CASSERDTGELFF.

This chain links TRBV7-2 with TRBJ1-2, with a tentative D call TRBD1 (5 bases). CDR1 is SGHTA and CDR2 is FQGNSA in the germline V gene. With 1 base removed from V and 3 bases from J, the gap between germline ends came to 9 bases. The CDR3 sequence is 14 residues long. CDR3 in amino acids: CASSLVGVDYGYTF. As DNA, the CDR3 is TGTGCCAGCAGCTTAGTAGGGGTGGACTATGGCTACACCTTC.

The chain employs TRBV2 and TRBJ2-1; 7 bases match TRBD2. The CDR3 spans 14 residues. V trimming: 10 bases; J trimming: 5 bases; junction bases outside the gene matches: 11. The germline V gene has CDR1 SNHLY and CDR2 FYNNEI. The CDR3 loop reads CAKGTGGTNNEQFF. The CDR3 coding sequence is TGTGCCAAGGGGACCGGGGGGACCAACAATGAGCAGTTCTTC.